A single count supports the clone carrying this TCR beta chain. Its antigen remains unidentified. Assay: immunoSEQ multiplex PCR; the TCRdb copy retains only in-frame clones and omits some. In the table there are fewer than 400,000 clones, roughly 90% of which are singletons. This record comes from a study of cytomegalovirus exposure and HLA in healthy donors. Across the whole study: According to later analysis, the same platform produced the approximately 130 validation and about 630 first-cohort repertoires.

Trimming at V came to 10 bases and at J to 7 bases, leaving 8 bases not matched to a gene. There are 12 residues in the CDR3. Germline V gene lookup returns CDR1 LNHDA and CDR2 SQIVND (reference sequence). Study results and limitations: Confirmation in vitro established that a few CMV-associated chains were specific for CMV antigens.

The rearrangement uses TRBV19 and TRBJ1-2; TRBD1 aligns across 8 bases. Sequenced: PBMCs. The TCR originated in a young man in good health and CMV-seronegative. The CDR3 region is CATGQGSTGYTF. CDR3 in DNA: TGTGCCACTGGACAGGGCTCCACTGGCTACACCTTC.